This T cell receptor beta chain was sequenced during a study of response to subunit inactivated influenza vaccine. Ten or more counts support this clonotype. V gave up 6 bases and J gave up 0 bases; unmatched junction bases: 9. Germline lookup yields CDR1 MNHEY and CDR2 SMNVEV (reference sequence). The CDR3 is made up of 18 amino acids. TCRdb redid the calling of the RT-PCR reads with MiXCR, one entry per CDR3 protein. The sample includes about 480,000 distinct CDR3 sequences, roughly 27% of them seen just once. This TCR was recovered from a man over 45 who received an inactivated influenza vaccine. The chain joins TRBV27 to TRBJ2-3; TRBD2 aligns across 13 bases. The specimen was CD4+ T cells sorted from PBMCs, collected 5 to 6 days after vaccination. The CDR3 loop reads CASSPGLAGYSSTDTQYF. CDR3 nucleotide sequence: TGTGCCAGCAGCCCGGGACTAGCGGGGTACTCTAGCACAGATACGCAGTATTTT.